This entry lists 28 T cell receptor beta chains sequenced from one sample in a study of graft-versus-host responses after intestinal transplantation. The assay was immunoSEQ multiplex PCR, and TCRdb's table has in-frame clones only and misses some. There are tens of thousands of clones in the sample; roughly nine tenths occur only once, and 0.1% lies in the top ten. These receptors are not linked to any known antigen. Sequencing was performed on unstimulated CD4+ T cells sorted from spleen or lymph node cells, taken before intestinal transplant. The origin of the receptors is a human donor who received an intestinal transplant.

The chain employs TRBV7-9 and TRBJ2-1, with 11 nucleotides matching TRBD1. With V trimmed by 5 bases and J by 9 bases, 12 bases remained unmatched. Looked up from germline, CDR1 is SEHNR and CDR2 is FQNEAQ (reference sequence). The length of the CDR3 is 16 residues. This CDR3 reads CASSLPGGQGAGEQFF. The CDR3 DNA reads as TGTGCCAGCAGCCTTCCGGGAGGACAGGGGGCAGGTGAGCAGTTCTTC.

The chain has TRBV6-6 and TRBJ2-3; possibly TRBD2 for D (6 bases). Trimming took 2 bases from V and 3 from J, leaving 15 bases between them. The CDR3 contains 16 residues. Looked up from germline, CDR1 is MNHNY and CDR2 is SVGAGI (reference sequence). The CDR3 spells CASSYLGGGRTDTQYF. The DNA of the CDR3 is TGTGCCAGCAGTTACCTTGGGGGAGGAAGGACAGATACGCAGTATTTT.

This clone was seen a single time. The genes are TRBV13 and TRBJ2-7; D is ambiguous. V was trimmed by 6 bases and J by 7 bases, leaving 10 bases between them. CDR3 length equals 11 residues. Germline CDR1 and CDR2: PRHDT and FYEKMQ (reference sequence). The CDR3 DNA reads as TGTGCCAGCAGTACCGAACAGGAGCAGTACTTC. Its protein is CASSTEQEQYF.

This chain connects TRBV5-1 to TRBJ2-7, with 8 nucleotides matching TRBD1. Losses at the gene ends were 3 bases for V and 4 bases for J; bases not matched to a gene: 6. The germline CDR1 and CDR2 sequences are SGHRS and YFSETQ. CDR3 size: 14 residues. The CDR3 protein is CASSSGTGGYEQYF. The CDR3 nucleotides are TGCGCCAGCAGCTCCGGGACAGGCGGATACGAGCAGTACTTC.

This chain uses TRBV7-9 with TRBJ1-1; D is uncertain. CDR3 size: 14 residues. Trimming cost V 6 bases and J 3 bases, with 14 bases left between them. Germline-derived CDR1 and CDR2 are SEHNR and FQNEAQ (reference sequence). The CDR3, as DNA: TGTGCCAGCAGAAAGGGAGGGTTGTACACTGAAGCTTTCTTT. Its protein is CASRKGGLYTEAFF. Variable domain in full (rest from reference TRBV7-9 and TRBJ1-1): DTGVSQNPRHKITKRGQNVTFRCDPISEHNRLYWYRQTLGQGPEFLTYFQNEAQLEKSRLLSDRFSAERPKGSFSTLEIQRTEQGDSAMYLCASRKGGLYTEAFFGQGTRLTVV.

This clone appeared a single time. V is TRBV7-6 and J is TRBJ2-3; 8 bases agree with TRBD2. This CDR3 region has 22 residues. V gave up 6 bases and J gave up 0 bases; unmatched junction bases: 26. In germline, CDR1 is SGHVS, CDR2 FNYEAQ. CDR3 region: CASRGGGGLTAGDSSSTDTQYF. CDR3 bases: TGTGCCAGCAGGGGGGGAGGAGGTTTGACAGCGGGGGACTCTTCTAGCACAGATACGCAGTATTTT.

V and J are TRBV7-2 and TRBJ2-4; 9 bases match TRBD1. The junction had 5 bases not matched to a gene; V was cut back by 4 bases and J by 7 bases. CDR3 length: 14 residues. Per germline, CDR1 SGHTA and CDR2 FQGNSA. The CDR3 protein is CASSSQGAGNIQYF. The CDR3 DNA follows: TGTGCCAGCAGCTCACAGGGGGCGGGGAACATTCAGTACTTC.

The chain has TRBV4-3 and TRBJ2-5; 8 positions match TRBD1. The better agreement between TRBJ2-7 and the DNA end casts doubt on the J call. CDR3 size: 14 residues. Germline V gene sequence: CDR1 LGHNA, CDR2 YSLEER. CDR3 nucleotide sequence: TGCGCCAGCAGCTTCTCAGGACAGGGCTACGAGCAGTACTTC. Its translation: CASSFSGQGYEQYF.

The chain employs TRBV6-6 and TRBJ2-1, with 8 bases identical to TRBD1. This CDR3 spans 14 amino acids. J lost 10 bases, V lost 10 bases, and 15 bases had no gene match. CDR1 MNHNY and CDR2 SVGAGI come from the germline V gene (reference sequence). This CDR3 is CATSRQGAALEQFF. The CDR3, as DNA: TGTGCCACCAGCCGGCAGGGGGCGGCACTGGAGCAGTTCTTC.

The V and J genes are TRBV7-9 and TRBJ1-2; 8 bases are a match to TRBD1. Germline V CDR1 and CDR2: SEHNR, FQNEAQ (reference sequence). After removal of 6 bases from V and 0 bases from J, the junction contained 6 bases not matched to a gene. CDR3 size: 15 residues. CDR3 amino acids: CASSRQGPANYGYTF. The CDR3 DNA is TGTGCCAGCAGTCGACAGGGGCCGGCTAACTATGGCTACACCTTC. Together with reference TRBV7-9 and TRBJ1-2, the CDR3 gives the full variable domain: DTGVSQNPRHKITKRGQNVTFRCDPISEHNRLYWYRQTLGQGPEFLTYFQNEAQLEKSRLLSDRFSAERPKGSFSTLEIQRTEQGDSAMYLCASSRQGPANYGYTFGSGTRLTVV.

The CDR3: CASSQTGILPEAFF. The CDR3 DNA reads as TGTGCCAGCAGCCAAACAGGGATCTTGCCTGAAGCTTTCTTT. The V call is TRBV6-5, the J call TRBJ1-1, with D possibly being TRBD1 (6 bases). V lost 6 bases and J 6 bases, leaving 17 bases between the germline ends. Germline V gene sequence: CDR1 MNHEY, CDR2 SVGAGI. This CDR3 spans 14 amino acids.

Written as DNA, the CDR3 is TGTGCCAGCAGCGGGACGACTAGCGGAGATACGCAGTATTTT. Its translation: CASSGTTSGDTQYF. V is TRBV7-2 and J is TRBJ2-3, with TRBD2 matching over 9 bases. CDR3 length: 14 amino acids. Germline-derived CDR1 and CDR2 are SGHTA and FQGNSA. The V and J ends lost 5 bases and 5 bases, in that order; junction bases with no gene match: 5.

The J gene is TRBJ1-5, the V gene TRBV5-3; D uncertain. TRBV5-3 is an ORF for which the function is uncertain. Trimming pared 4 bases from V and 4 bases from J, leaving 12 bases between. This CDR3 region has 14 residues. This CDR3 reads CARSRPTDNQPQHF. The CDR3 DNA reads TGTGCCAGAAGCCGCCCAACAGATAATCAGCCCCAGCATTTT.

This chain uses TRBV7-2 with TRBJ1-2; D gene uncertain. Germline CDR1 is SGHTA and CDR2 is FQGNSA. V was shortened by 3 bases and J by 0 bases, with 14 bases between the two germline ends. CDR3 length equals 16 residues. The CDR3 loop reads CASSFRGVLTNYGYTF. CDR3 coding DNA: TGTGCCAGCAGCTTTCGGGGAGTTCTAACTAACTATGGCTACACCTTC.

This clone has only a few counts. In DNA form, the CDR3 reads TGTGCCAGCAGTCGACAGAATGCCTATTCACCCCTCCACTTT. Translation: CASSRQNAYSPLHF. The V gene is TRBV6-5, the J gene TRBJ1-6, with D tentatively TRBD1 (5 bases). Germline CDR1 is MNHEY and CDR2 is SVGAGI. The CDR3 extends over 14 amino acids. Trimming removed 5 bases at V and 8 bases at J, with 13 bases between.

The chain carries TRBV4-3 and TRBJ1-5; TRBD1 aligns across 8 bases. V shed 2 bases and J 2 bases; nucleotides not matched to a gene: 2. The germline gives CDR1 LGHNA, CDR2 YSLEER. This CDR3 spans 15 amino acids. This CDR3 is CASSQSTGGNQPQHF. The CDR3 DNA follows: TGCGCCAGCAGCCAATCGACAGGGGGCAATCAGCCCCAGCATTTT.

This chain uses TRBV5-6 with TRBJ1-5, with a weak D call TRBD1 (6 bases). Germline CDR1 SGHDT, CDR2 YYEEEE. The V end was cut by 5 bases, the J end by 2 bases, with 17 bases between. The CDR3 is 16 amino acids. The CDR3 DNA is TGTGCCAGCAGTCGAGGGGGGGTCACGGGCAATCAGCCCCAGCATTTT. This sequence encodes CASSRGGVTGNQPQHF.

The rearrangement joins TRBV9 to TRBJ2-3; D is ambiguous. V was shortened by 0 bases and J by 2 bases, with 7 bases between the two germline ends. CDR1 is SGDLS, CDR2 YYNGEE, per germline. CDR3 length: 14 residues. The CDR3, as DNA: TGTGCCAGCAGCGTAGGGGCGATCACAGATACGCAGTATTTT. It specifies CASSVGAITDTQYF.

The chain joins TRBV30 to TRBJ1-1; 7 nucleotides align to TRBD1. The V segment lost 3 bases and the J segment 6 bases; nucleotides outside the gene matches: 19. The germline gives CDR1 GTSNPN, CDR2 SVGIG (reference sequence). The CDR3 has 17 residues. Written as DNA, the CDR3 is TGTGCCTGGAGCCCACCCTACCCGGGACAGACTCTCGCTGAAGCTTTCTTT. This gives the protein CAWSPPYPGQTLAEAFF.

The chain has TRBV10-2 and TRBJ2-1; 14 nucleotides align to TRBD2. Germline CDR1 and CDR2: WSHSY and SAAADI. The CDR3 runs to 16 residues. J lost 5 bases, V lost 6 bases, and 6 bases had no gene match. This chain's CDR3 is CASRGLAGGQDNEQFF. The CDR3 coding sequence is TGCGCCAGCAGAGGACTAGCGGGGGGCCAGGACAATGAGCAGTTCTTC.

This sequence joins TRBV9 and TRBJ1-6; D is undetermined. Trimming removed 0 bases from V and 0 bases from J, with 10 bases in between. Germline CDR1 reads SGDLS; CDR2 reads YYNGEE. This CDR3 spans 17 amino acids. The CDR3 region has the DNA TGTGCCAGCAGCGTAGGGCCGGGGAGCTCCTATAATTCACCCCTCCACTTT. It yields the protein CASSVGPGSSYNSPLHF.

This chain links TRBV10-2 with TRBJ2-5, with TRBD2 matching 7 bases. There are 15 residues in the CDR3. The V and J ends lost 4 bases and 7 bases, in that order; junction bases with no gene match: 12. Germline loops: CDR1 WSHSY, CDR2 SAAADI. The CDR3 is CASSAGTTGVRTQYF. CDR3 nucleotides: TGCGCCAGCAGTGCCGGGACTACTGGGGTCCGGACCCAGTACTTC.

The rearrangement joins TRBV5-5 to TRBJ1-5, with D possibly matching TRBD1 (6 bases). The germline V gene encodes CDR1 SGHKS and CDR2 YYEKEE (reference sequence). The CDR3 loop spans 14 amino acids. Trimming pared 4 bases from V and 1 base from J, leaving 9 bases between. CDR3 DNA: TGTGCCAGCAGCCCAGGGGTGAGCAATCAGCCCCAGCATTTT. Translating gives CASSPGVSNQPQHF.

The CDR3, as DNA: TGTGCCAGCAGCGCACGGGACTCGCCTTCGCAGACCCAGTACTTC. The encoded protein is CASSARDSPSQTQYF. This chain connects TRBV9 to TRBJ2-5, with D possibly TRBD2 on 6 matching bases. V gave up 3 bases and J gave up 6 bases, with 18 bases separating them. The CDR3 runs to 15 residues. Germline V gene data show CDR1 as SGDLS and CDR2 as YYNGEE.

This clone was seen once. The chain is built from TRBV10-3 and TRBJ2-3, with D perhaps TRBD2 (6 bases). V lost 7 bases to trimming and J lost 6 bases, with 23 bases between them. This CDR3 region has 16 residues. The V gene's germline CDR1 is ENHRY and CDR2 SYGVKD. CDR3 sequence (DNA): TGTGCCATCAATAACCGGGGGAATGAAGTACCGGATACGCAGTATTTT. Protein sequence: CAINNRGNEVPDTQYF.

V gene TRBV19 combines with J gene TRBJ1-5, with TRBD1 identical over 7 bases. This CDR3 has 14 amino acids. V dropped 1 base and J dropped 9; count of bases not matched to a gene: 6. Germline loops: CDR1 LNHDA, CDR2 SQIVND (reference sequence). The CDR3 DNA is TGTGCCAGTAGTATAGCAGGGGGTCCTTGGCCCCAGCATTTT. It yields the protein CASSIAGGPWPQHF.

In nucleotides, the CDR3 is TGTGCCAGCAGCTTAGGTGGGACTAGCGGGGCGAATACGCAGTATTTT. Its protein is CASSLGGTSGANTQYF. V usage is TRBV7-2 and J usage is TRBJ2-3; 13 bases agree with TRBD2. Germline V CDR1 and CDR2: SGHTA, FQGNSA. There are 16 residues in the CDR3. V gave up 1 base and J gave up 7 bases; unmatched junction bases: 5.

The chain employs TRBV5-1 and TRBJ1-1, with TRBD1 matching 11 bases. V shed 4 bases, J shed 4 bases, and the junction held 6 bases outside the gene matches. CDR3 length: 15 residues. Germline assignment: CDR1 SGHRS and CDR2 YFSETQ. CDR3: CASSPGQGGITEAFF. In DNA form, the CDR3 reads TGCGCCAGCAGCCCGGGACAGGGGGGGATCACTGAAGCTTTCTTT.